This T cell receptor beta chain derives from a study of blood T cells in healthy people across ages. The donors, aged 6 to 90, were healthy Caucasians from Russia. It was with a sample-barcoded 5' primer and a J-beta primer mix that a second PCR of roughly 7 to 11 cycles was run. MiXCR, run by TCRdb on the 5' RACE reads, gives a single entry per CDR3 protein. The sample lists about 640,000 distinct CDR3 sequences, approximately 50% seen once, with approximately 40% in the top ten. Notes on the study in general: Diversity of TCR beta per million T cells declined in a roughly linear way with age.

About this clonotype: Its target is not known.

The CDR3 loop spans 11 amino acids. The germline V gene has CDR1 SNHLY and CDR2 FYNNEI. V lost 7 bases and J lost 4, with 7 bases in between. The material sequenced was blood. V and J are TRBV2 and TRBJ2-5; D unclear. The clonotype originates from a man aged 55-75 years in good health. Here the CDR3 reads CASKSGETQYF. For the CDR3, the DNA is TGTGCCAGCAAATCGGGAGAGACCCAGTACTTC.